This TCR beta chain was captured in a study of response to subunit inactivated influenza vaccine. TCRdb processed the RT-PCR reads anew with MiXCR; each CDR3 protein has one entry. The table lists some 520,000 distinct CDR3 sequences, 16% of them singletons. Turning to this clonotype: What it binds is unknown.

Study-wide points: Authors suggested few new T cells are recruited by each seasonal influenza vaccination.

Sequencing used CD4+ T cells sorted from PBMCs, obtained about 23 months after vaccination. The TCR was taken from a man aged 50 to 69 who received an inactivated influenza vaccine.

The CDR3 DNA is TGCAGTGCCGGCAGTTGGGGGAAGTACAATGAGCAGTTCTTC. Translation: CSAGSWGKYNEQFF. The chain combines TRBV20-1 with TRBJ2-1; possibly TRBD1 or TRBD2 for D (5 bases each). Germline V lookup: CDR1 DFQATT, CDR2 SNEGSKA (reference sequence). The CDR3 has 14 amino acids. V was pared by 6 bases and J by 4 bases, with 16 bases between.